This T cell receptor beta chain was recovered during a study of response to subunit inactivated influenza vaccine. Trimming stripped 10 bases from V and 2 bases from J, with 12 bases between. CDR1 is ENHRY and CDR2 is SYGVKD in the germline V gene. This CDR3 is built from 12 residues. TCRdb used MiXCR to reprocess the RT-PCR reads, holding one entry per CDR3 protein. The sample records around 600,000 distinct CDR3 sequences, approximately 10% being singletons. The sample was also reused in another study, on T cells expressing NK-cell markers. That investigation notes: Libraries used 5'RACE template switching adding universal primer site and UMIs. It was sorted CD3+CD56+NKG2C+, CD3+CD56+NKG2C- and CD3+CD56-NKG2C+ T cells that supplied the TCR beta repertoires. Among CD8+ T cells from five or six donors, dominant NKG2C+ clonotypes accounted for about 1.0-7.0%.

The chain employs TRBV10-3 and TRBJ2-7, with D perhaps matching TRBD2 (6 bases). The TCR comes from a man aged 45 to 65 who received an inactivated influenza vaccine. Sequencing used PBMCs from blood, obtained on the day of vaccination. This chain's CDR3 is CATGTAPYEQYF. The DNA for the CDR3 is TGTGCCACCGGGACTGCCCCCTACGAGCAGTACTTC.